This TCR beta chain was sequenced in a study of blood T cell repertoires in COVID-19. J gave up 4 bases and V 5 bases, and 7 bases lay outside the gene matches. This CDR3 contains 17 residues. The germline gives CDR1 SGDLS, CDR2 YYNGEE. In the original processing: Amplification of reference gene primers provided the estimated nucleated cell counts. Libraries were prepared by immunoSEQ multiplex PCR; TCRdb keeps only in-frame clonotypes and omits some of them. V and J calls plus clone size are reproduced from that table; the DNA served to infer D and trimming. This table has 200,000 to 250,000 clones, 70% to 90% appearing once.

This TCR came from a woman in her seventies with COVID-19, enrolled during active disease. The rearrangement joins TRBV9 to TRBJ2-2; TRBD2 matches 14 bases. Material for sequencing was peripheral blood. In nucleotides, the CDR3 is TGTGCCAGCAGGATGGGACTAGCGGGAGTGGGCACCGGGGAGCTGTTTTTT. It specifies CASRMGLAGVGTGELFF.